The sequence of this TCR beta chain was determined in a study of T cells after yellow fever vaccination. One entry per CDR3 protein, called by TCRdb with MiXCR from the 5' RACE reads. This table holds some 300,000 distinct CDR3 sequences, 8% to 9.5% found once. This CDR3 has 15 amino acids. CDR1 and CDR2 from the germline V gene are LNHNV and YYDKDF (reference sequence). V dropped 1 base and J dropped 2; count of bases not matched to a gene: 3. This clonotype was seen many times. The TCR was taken from a young man who received the YFV17D yellow fever vaccine. The chain has TRBV15 and TRBJ2-7; 9 positions agree with TRBD2. Here the sequenced sample was PBMCs, taken roughly 45 days after the first yellow fever vaccination. This CDR3 reads CATSRGSGGTYEQYF. The CDR3 DNA reads TGTGCCACCAGCAGAGGTAGCGGGGGAACCTACGAGCAGTACTTC.